The sample holds one count of the clone carrying this T cell receptor (beta chain). Its antigen is unidentified. The data are from a study of naive and memory T cell subsets. V was clipped by 0 bases and J by 4 bases, with 9 bases between them. Germline loops: CDR1 MNHNS, CDR2 SASEGT. The CDR3 is 15 residues long. Two oligonucleotides, mixed equimolar, formed the beta constant-region primer covering TRBC1 and TRBC2. The ligated cDNA underwent four PCR rounds using SP2 and nested alpha and beta constant-region primers. TCRdb re-called the UMI-ligation and nested PCR reads through MiXCR, storing one row per CDR3 protein. The sample carries around 90,000 distinct CDR3 sequences, 7% to 7.5% recorded once. Separate alpha and beta amplification began at the second PCR step. Study-wide results and caveats: Over 95% of naive TCR sequences appeared only once after error correction, unlike memory subsets.

The chain combines TRBV6-1 with TRBJ2-2; no firm D call. The origin of this receptor is a human donor in good health. Sequenced: central memory CD4+ T cells from blood. CDR3 protein: CASSEANRATGELFF. The CDR3 DNA follows: TGTGCCAGCAGTGAAGCAAACAGAGCCACCGGGGAGCTGTTTTTT.